The T cell receptor beta chain described here comes from a study of blood T cell repertoires in COVID-19. In the original workflow: Amplification with reference gene primers provided the estimates of nucleated cell counts. The method was immunoSEQ multiplex PCR; TCRdb's version includes in-frame clones alone and lacks a portion of them. D and trimming were read from the DNA, whereas the V and J calls and clone size are those reported in that table. The sample includes a few hundred thousand clones, 90% of them seen just once. The CDR3 has 16 residues. CDR1 is SGHVS, CDR2 FNYEAQ, per germline. J was trimmed by 4 bases and V by 5 bases; bases with no gene match: 9. The table lists this clone with a count of one.

This TCR was recovered from a woman under 30 with acute COVID-19. This rearrangement joins TRBV7-6 to TRBJ2-1; 9 bases agree with TRBD1. Sequencing was carried out using PBMCs or T cells enriched from blood (not recorded which). The CDR3 here is CASSLTQGALYNEQFF. In DNA form, the CDR3 reads TGTGCCAGCAGCCTAACACAGGGGGCGCTTTACAATGAGCAGTTCTTC.